Listed below are T cell receptor beta chains from one sample, sequenced in a study of beta chain features in type 1 diabetes. Sequenced by immunoSEQ multiplex PCR; TCRdb stores in-frame clones only, minus some. The data show around 150,000 clones, with more than 60% seen just once and 0.08% to 0.095% held by the top ten. Sequencing was carried out using naive CD4+ T cells from blood. These receptors were collected from a man younger than 45 with type 1 diabetes. Each CDR3 is given with its conserved first and last residue. A D gene is named only where the DNA matches it firmly. Rows may omit the clone size; those that give it use once, few, many or a size class.

>TRBV25-1|NA|TRBJ1-1|NA
TGTGCCAGCATTTTGAACACTGAAGCTTTCTTT
CASILNTEAFF
>TRBV4-3|TRBD2|TRBJ2-5|NA
TGCGCCAGCAGCCAAGGCGCGGCTAGCGGGGTCCAAGAGACCCAGTACTTC
CASSQGAASGVQETQYF
>TRBV9|NA|TRBJ2-3|few
TGTGCCAGCAGCGTGAGCCCGGGATTCGGTAGCACAGATACGCAGTATTTT
CASSVSPGFGSTDTQYF
>TRBV30|NA|TRBJ2-2|NA
TGTGCCTGGAGTGCCAACACCGGGGAGCTGTTTTTT
CAWSANTGELFF
>TRBV7-2|NA|TRBJ2-1|NA
TGTGCCAGCAGCTTAGGTGGTACAGCGAATGAGCAGTTCTTC
CASSLGGTANEQFF
>TRBV28|NA|TRBJ1-1|few
TGTGCCAGCAGCGCAATTGAAGCTTTCTTT
CASSAIEAFF
>TRBV7-2|NA|TRBJ2-7|NA
TGTGCCAGCAGCTTACTGCTCCGGGCCGAGCAGTACTTC
CASSLLLRAEQYF
>TRBV9|NA|TRBJ2-5|NA
TGTGCCAGCAGCGTAGGACTGTTCGAGACCCAGTACTTC
CASSVGLFETQYF
>TRBV6-5|TRBD1|TRBJ1-2|NA
TGTGCCAGCAGTTACGGGGGACAGGGTCTAGCTGGCTACACCTTC
CASSYGGQGLAGYTF
>TRBV10-3|NA|TRBJ2-5|NA
TGTGCCATAGCGGCAGGGCTGGAGACCCAGTACTTC
CAIAAGLETQYF
>TRBV30|NA|TRBJ2-5|few
TGTGCCTGCAACTACCAGACCCCGGGAGAGACCCAGTACTTC
CACNYQTPGETQYF
>TRBV30|NA|TRBJ2-2|NA
TGTGCCTGGAGTGTGGGGTCCCATAACACCGGGGAGCTGTTTTTT
CAWSVGSHNTGELFF
>TRBV7-2|NA|TRBJ2-4|few
TGTGCCAGCAGCTCGACATACGTAGCCAAAAACATTCAGTACTTC
CASSSTYVAKNIQYF
>TRBV30|NA|TRBJ1-3|NA
TGTGCCTGGGAGGTTGGCGGAAACACCATATATTTT
CAWEVGGNTIYF
>TRBV11-2|TRBD2|TRBJ2-5|NA
TGTGCCAGCAGCTTACTCGGGGGGGCCGGAGAGACCCAGTACTTC
CASSLLGGAGETQYF
>TRBV7-9|NA|TRBJ2-5|NA
TGTGCCAGCAGTCTAAGGACTTCCCAAGAGACCCAGTACTTC
CASSLRTSQETQYF
>TRBV29-1|NA|TRBJ1-2|few
TGCAGCGTTACCCGGACAGACCCCTATGGCTACACCTTC
CSVTRTDPYGYTF
>TRBV11-2|TRBD2|TRBJ2-3|NA
TGTGCCAGCAGCTTTACTAGCGGAAACACAGATACGCAGTATTTT
CASSFTSGNTDTQYF
>TRBV25-1|NA|TRBJ1-4|few
TGTGCCAGCAGTGAAAGTCTCTCGAGGGGTGAAAAACTGTTTTTT
CASSESLSRGEKLFF
>TRBV9|NA|TRBJ2-7|once
TGTGCCAGCAGCGTACGGCGGGGGCCCAAAAGAGAGCAGTACTTC
CASSVRRGPKREQYF
>TRBV30|TRBD2|TRBJ2-1|NA
TGTGCCTGGCGGGGACTAGCGGGGGTCAATGAGCAGTTCTTC
CAWRGLAGVNEQFF
>TRBV15|NA|TRBJ2-7|NA
TGTGCCACCAGCAGAGGTACCGGCAGGGGGAGGCACGAGCAGTACTTC
CATSRGTGRGRHEQYF
>TRBV5-1|NA|TRBJ1-1|few
TGCGCCAGCAGCCTCACAGGACAGATGAACACTGAAGCTTTCTTT
CASSLTGQMNTEAFF
>TRBV23-1|TRBD1|TRBJ2-5|NA
TGCGCCAGCAGTCAACGTGACAGGGGGCAAGAGACCCAGTACTTC
CASSQRDRGQETQYF
>TRBV25-1|NA|TRBJ1-6|few
TGTGCCAGCAGTGAAAGTCCCAGGGGACCGTCACCCCTCCACTTT
CASSESPRGPSPLHF
>TRBV27|NA|TRBJ2-3|NA
TGTGCCAGCAGTTTATCGTCCAGGGGCGATACGCAGTATTTT
CASSLSSRGDTQYF
>TRBV30|NA|TRBJ2-6|NA
TGTGCCTGGAGTAGAGCTTTGGGGGCCAACGTCCTGACTTTC
CAWSRALGANVLTF
>TRBV30|NA|TRBJ2-2|few
TGTGCCTGGAGTTACAGCCCCACCGGGGAGCTGTTTTTT
CAWSYSPTGELFF